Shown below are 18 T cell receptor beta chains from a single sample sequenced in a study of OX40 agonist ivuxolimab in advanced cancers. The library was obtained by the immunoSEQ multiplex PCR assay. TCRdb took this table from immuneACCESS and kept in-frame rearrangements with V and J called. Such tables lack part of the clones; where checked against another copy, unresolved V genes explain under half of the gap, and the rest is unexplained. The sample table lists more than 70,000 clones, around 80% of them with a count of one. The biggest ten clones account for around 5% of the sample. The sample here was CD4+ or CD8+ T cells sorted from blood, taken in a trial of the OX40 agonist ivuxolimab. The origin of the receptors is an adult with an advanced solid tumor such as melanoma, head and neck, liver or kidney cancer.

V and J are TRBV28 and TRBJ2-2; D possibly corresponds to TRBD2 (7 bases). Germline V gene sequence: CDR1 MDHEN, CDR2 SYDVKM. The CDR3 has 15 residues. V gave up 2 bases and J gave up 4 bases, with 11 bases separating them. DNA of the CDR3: TGTGCCAGCAGTTTAATTGGGGGGGCCACCGGGGAGCTGTTTTTT. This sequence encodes CASSLIGGATGELFF.

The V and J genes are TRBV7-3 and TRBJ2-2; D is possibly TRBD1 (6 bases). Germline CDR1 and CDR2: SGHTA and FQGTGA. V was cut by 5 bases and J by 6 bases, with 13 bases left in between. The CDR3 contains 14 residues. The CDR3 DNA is TGTGCCAGCAGCAGACAGGCTGATGCCGGGGAGCTGTTTTTT. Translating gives CASSRQADAGELFF.

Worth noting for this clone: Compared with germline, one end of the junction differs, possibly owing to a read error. The chain's CDR3 is CASSPGWGGGANVLTF. The CDR3 DNA follows: TGTGCTAGCAGCCCGGGGTGGGGGGGCGGGGCCAACGTCCTGACTTTC. The chain combines TRBV7-7 with TRBJ2-6; D is possibly TRBD2 (7 bases). Germline CDR1 and CDR2: SSHAT and FNYEAQ (reference sequence). This CDR3 has 16 amino acids.

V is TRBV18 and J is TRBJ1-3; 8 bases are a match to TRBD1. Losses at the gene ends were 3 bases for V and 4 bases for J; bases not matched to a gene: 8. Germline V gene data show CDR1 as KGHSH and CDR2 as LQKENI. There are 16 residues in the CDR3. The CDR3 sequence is CASSPWTRGQGNTIYF. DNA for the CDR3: TGTGCCAGCTCACCGTGGACCAGGGGGCAGGGAAACACCATATATTTT. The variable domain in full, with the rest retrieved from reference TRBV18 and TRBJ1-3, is NAGVMQNPRHLVRRRGQEARLRCSPMKGHSHVYWYRQLPEEGLKFMVYLQKENIIDESGMPKERFSAEFPKEGPSILRIQQVVRGDSAAYFCASSPWTRGQGNTIYFGEGSWLTVV.

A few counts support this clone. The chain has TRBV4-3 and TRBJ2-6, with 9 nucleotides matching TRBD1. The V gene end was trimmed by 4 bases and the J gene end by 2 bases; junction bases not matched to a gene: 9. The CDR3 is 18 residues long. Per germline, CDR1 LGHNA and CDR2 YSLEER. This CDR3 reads CASSRSGQGLAGANVLTF. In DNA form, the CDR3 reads TGCGCCAGCAGCCGATCGGGACAGGGACTGGCTGGGGCCAACGTCCTGACTTTC.

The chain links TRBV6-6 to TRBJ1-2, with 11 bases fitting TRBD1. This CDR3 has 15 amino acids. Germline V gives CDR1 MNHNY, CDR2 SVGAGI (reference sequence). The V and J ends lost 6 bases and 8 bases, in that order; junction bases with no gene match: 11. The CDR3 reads CASRAGTGGEGGYTF. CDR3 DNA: TGTGCCAGCAGGGCAGGGACAGGGGGAGAAGGAGGCTACACCTTC.

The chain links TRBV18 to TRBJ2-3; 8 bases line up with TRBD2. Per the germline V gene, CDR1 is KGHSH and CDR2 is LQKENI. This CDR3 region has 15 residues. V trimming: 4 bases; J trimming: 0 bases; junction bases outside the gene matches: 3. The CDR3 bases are TGTGCCAGCTCACTGGCGGGGGGCAGCACAGATACGCAGTATTTT. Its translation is CASSLAGGSTDTQYF. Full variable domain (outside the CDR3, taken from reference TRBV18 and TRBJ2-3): NAGVMQNPRHLVRRRGQEARLRCSPMKGHSHVYWYRQLPEEGLKFMVYLQKENIIDESGMPKERFSAEFPKEGPSILRIQQVVRGDSAAYFCASSLAGGSTDTQYFGPGTRLTVL.

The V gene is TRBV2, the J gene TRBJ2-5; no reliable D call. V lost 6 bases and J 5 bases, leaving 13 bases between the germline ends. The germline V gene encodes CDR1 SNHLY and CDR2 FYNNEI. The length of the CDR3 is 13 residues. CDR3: CASRLFGSETQYF. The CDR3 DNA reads TGTGCCAGCAGGTTGTTCGGTTCGGAGACCCAGTACTTC.

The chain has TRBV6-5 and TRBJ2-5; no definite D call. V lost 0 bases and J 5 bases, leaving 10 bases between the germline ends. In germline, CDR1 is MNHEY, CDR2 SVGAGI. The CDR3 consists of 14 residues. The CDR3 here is CASSYSGIMETQYF. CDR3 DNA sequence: TGTGCCAGCAGTTACTCGGGGATCATGGAGACCCAGTACTTC.

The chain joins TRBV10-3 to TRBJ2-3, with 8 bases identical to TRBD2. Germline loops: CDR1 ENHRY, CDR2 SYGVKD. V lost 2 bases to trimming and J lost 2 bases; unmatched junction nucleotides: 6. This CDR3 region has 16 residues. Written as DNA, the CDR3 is TGTGCCATCAGTGAGGCTCGGCGGGGGGTCACAGATACGCAGTATTTT. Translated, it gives CAISEARRGVTDTQYF.

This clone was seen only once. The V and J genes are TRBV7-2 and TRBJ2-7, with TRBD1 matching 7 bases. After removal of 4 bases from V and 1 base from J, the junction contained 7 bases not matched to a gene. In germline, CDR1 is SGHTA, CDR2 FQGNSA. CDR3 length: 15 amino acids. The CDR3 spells CASSSSSTGSYEQYF. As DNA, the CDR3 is TGTGCCAGCAGCTCCTCGTCGACAGGGTCCTACGAGCAGTACTTC.

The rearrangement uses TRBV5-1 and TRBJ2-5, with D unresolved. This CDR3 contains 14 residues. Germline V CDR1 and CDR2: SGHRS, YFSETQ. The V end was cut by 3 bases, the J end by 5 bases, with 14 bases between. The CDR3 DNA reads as TGCGCCAGCAGCTCAATACCGGGTGGCGAGACCCAGTACTTC. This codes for CASSSIPGGETQYF.

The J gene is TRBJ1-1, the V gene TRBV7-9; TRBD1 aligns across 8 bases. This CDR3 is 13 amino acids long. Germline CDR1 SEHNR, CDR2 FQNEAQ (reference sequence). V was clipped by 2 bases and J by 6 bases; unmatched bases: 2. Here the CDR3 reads CASSLLGQAEAFF. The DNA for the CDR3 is TGTGCCAGCAGCTTATTGGGACAGGCTGAAGCTTTCTTT.

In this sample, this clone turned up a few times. The DNA for the CDR3 is TGTGCCAGCAGTCTTGAGTACCAAGAGACCCAGTACTTC. Amino acid sequence: CASSLEYQETQYF. The chain has TRBV2 and TRBJ2-5, with D hard to call. Looked up from germline, CDR1 is SNHLY and CDR2 is FYNNEI. The CDR3 runs 13 residues. Trimming took off 5 bases at V and 0 bases at J, with 7 bases between the two ends.

DNA of the CDR3: TGCGCCAGCAGCTTGCAGGGCTACGAGCAGTACTTC. Protein sequence: CASSLQGYEQYF. The chain combines TRBV5-1 with TRBJ2-7; the D gene is possibly TRBD1 (5 bases). This CDR3 spans 12 amino acids. With 1 base removed from V and 3 bases from J, the gap between germline ends came to 5 bases. CDR1 SGHRS and CDR2 YFSETQ come from the germline V gene.

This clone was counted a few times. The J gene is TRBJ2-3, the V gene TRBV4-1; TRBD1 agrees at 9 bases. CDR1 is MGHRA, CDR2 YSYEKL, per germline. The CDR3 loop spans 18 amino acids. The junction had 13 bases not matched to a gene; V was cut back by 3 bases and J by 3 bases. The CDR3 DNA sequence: TGCGCCAGCAGCCAGTACCTCGGGACAGGGTGGATAACAGATACGCAGTATTTT. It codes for CASSQYLGTGWITDTQYF.

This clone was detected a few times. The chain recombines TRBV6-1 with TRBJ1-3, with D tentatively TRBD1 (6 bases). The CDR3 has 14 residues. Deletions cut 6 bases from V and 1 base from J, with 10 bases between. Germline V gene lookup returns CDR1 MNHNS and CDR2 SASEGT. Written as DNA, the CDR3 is TGTGCCAGCAGAGACAGGATTTCTGGAAACACCATATATTTT. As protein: CASRDRISGNTIYF.

CDR3 sequence: CSVNLHEREKLFF. DNA for the CDR3: TGCAGCGTTAATTTACACGAGAGGGAAAAACTGTTTTTT. J is TRBJ1-4 and V is TRBV29-1; D gene ambiguous. The CDR3 covers 13 residues. Per germline, CDR1 SQVTM and CDR2 ANQGSEA. Trimming cost V 5 bases and J 8 bases, with 15 bases left between them.